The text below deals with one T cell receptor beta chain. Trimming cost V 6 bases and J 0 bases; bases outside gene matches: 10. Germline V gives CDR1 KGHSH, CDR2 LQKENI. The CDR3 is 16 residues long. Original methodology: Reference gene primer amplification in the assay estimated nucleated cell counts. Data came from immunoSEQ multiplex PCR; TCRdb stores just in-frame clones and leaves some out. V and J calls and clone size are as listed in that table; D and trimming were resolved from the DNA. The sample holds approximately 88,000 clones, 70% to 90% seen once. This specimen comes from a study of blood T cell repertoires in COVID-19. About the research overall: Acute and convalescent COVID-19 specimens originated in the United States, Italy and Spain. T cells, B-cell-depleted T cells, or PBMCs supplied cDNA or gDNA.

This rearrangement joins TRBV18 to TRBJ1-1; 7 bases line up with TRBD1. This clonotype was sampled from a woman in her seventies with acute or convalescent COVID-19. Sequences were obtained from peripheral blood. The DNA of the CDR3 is TGTGCCAGCTCCTCTATACCAGACAGGGTGAACACTGAAGCTTTCTTT. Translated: CASSSIPDRVNTEAFF.